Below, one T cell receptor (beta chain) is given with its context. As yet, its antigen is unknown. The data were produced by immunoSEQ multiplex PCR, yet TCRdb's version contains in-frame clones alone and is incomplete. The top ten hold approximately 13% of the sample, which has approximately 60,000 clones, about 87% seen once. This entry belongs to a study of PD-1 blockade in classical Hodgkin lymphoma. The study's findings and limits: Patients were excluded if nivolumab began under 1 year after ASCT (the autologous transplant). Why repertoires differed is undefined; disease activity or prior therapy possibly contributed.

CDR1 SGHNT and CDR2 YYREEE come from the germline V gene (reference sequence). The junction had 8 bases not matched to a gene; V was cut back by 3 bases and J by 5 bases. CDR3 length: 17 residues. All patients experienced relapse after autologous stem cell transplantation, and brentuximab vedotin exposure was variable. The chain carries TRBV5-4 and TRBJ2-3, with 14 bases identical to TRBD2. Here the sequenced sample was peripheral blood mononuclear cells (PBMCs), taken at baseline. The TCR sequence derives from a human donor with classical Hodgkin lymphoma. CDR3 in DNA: TGTGCCAGCAGCTCAGGACTAGCGGGGGGTCTGGGAGATACGCAGTATTTT. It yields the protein CASSSGLAGGLGDTQYF.